This entry lists 5 T cell receptor beta chains sequenced from one sample in a study of blood T cell repertoires in COVID-19. TCRdb's copy holds only in-frame clones and misses some; the assay was immunoSEQ multiplex PCR. The sample comprises 300,000 to 400,000 clones, roughly 85% of which are singletons, and approximately 4.4% rests with the top ten. The sample comprised PBMCs or T cells enriched from blood (not recorded which). These receptors came from a woman in her 40s with acute COVID-19.

V usage is TRBV24-1 and J usage is TRBJ2-6; 7 bases are shared with TRBD1. The CDR3 is 20 amino acids. Per the germline V gene, CDR1 is KGHDR and CDR2 is SFDVKD. The ends lost 2 bases at V and 0 bases at J; junction bases unmatched: 12. CDR3 protein: CATSDSPDRNLPSGANVLTF. The CDR3 nucleotides are TGTGCCACCAGTGATTCCCCGGACAGGAACCTACCCTCTGGGGCCAACGTCCTGACTTTC.

The chain joins TRBV29-1 to TRBJ1-2; TRBD1 is a possible D gene (5 bases). Germline CDR1 SQVTM, CDR2 ANQGSEA. This CDR3 has 11 residues. The CDR3 protein is CAESTVYGYTF. The CDR3 region has the DNA TGCGCCGAATCGACAGTGTATGGCTACACCTTC.

The J gene is TRBJ2-5, the V gene TRBV7-3; weak D call: TRBD2 (5 bases). Germline V gene lookup returns CDR1 SGHTA and CDR2 FQGTGA. CDR3 length equals 13 residues. Trimming took off 5 bases at V and 5 bases at J, with 12 bases between the two ends. The CDR3 DNA is TGTGCCAGCAGCCGGGGTAGCTTGGAGACCCAGTACTTC. This encodes CASSRGSLETQYF.

This clone was seen just once. CDR3 DNA sequence: TGTGCCAGCAGCTTAGGGACAGGGGGGCTAATAGCCGGGGAGCTGTTTTTT. Its protein product is CASSLGTGGLIAGELFF. The chain uses TRBV7-2 and TRBJ2-2; 10 bases fit TRBD1. Looked up from germline, CDR1 is SGHTA and CDR2 is FQGNSA. The V and J ends lost 1 base and 6 bases, in that order; junction bases with no gene match: 8. The CDR3 sequence is 17 residues long.

Concerning this clone: The same CDR3 can be traced to other DNA sequences in this sample. The CDR3 sequence is CASSLLRETQYF. The CDR3 nucleotides are TGTGCCAGCAGCTTATTGAGGGAGACCCAGTACTTC. The chain recombines TRBV7-9 with TRBJ2-5; no definite D call. The V and J ends lost 2 bases and 5 bases respectively, with 6 bases between them. CDR1 is SEHNR, CDR2 FQNEAQ, per germline (reference sequence). The CDR3 is 12 amino acids.